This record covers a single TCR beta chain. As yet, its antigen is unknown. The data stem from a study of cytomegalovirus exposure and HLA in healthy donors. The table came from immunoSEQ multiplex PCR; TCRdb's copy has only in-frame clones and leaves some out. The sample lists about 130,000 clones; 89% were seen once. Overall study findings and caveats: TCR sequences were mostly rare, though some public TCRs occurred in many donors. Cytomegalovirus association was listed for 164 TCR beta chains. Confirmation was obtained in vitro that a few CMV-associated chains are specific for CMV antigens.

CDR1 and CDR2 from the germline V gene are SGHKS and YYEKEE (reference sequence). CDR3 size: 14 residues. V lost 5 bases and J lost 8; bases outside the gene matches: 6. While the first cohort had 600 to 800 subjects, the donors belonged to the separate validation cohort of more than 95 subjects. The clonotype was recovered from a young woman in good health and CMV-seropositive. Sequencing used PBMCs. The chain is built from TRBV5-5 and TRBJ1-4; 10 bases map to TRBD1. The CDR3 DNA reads TGTGCCAGCAGATCGGGACAGGGGAAGGAAAAACTGTTTTTT. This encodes CASRSGQGKEKLFF.